This T cell receptor beta chain was recorded in a study of T-cell memory formation after mild COVID-19. Study-wide context: Largely, TCR clusters stayed within a single donor.

Via MiXCR, TCRdb re-called the 5' RACE reads, giving one row per CDR3 protein. The sample yields 470,000 or so distinct CDR3 sequences, around 25% seen once. This clonotype was observed a handful of times. What was sequenced was PBMCs or a T cell subset sorted from them (not recorded which). This receptor was identified in an adult woman who had mild COVID-19 (a few samples of this study predate the infection). Cell type and time point are not known.

The CDR3 bases are TGTGCCACCAGTGATTTAGGGACCAGCTCCTACAATGAGCAGTTCTTC. It yields the protein CATSDLGTSSYNEQFF. The V and J genes are TRBV24-1 and TRBJ2-1; possibly TRBD1 or TRBD2 for D (5 bases each). CDR3 length: 16 residues. V lost 1 base, J lost 0 bases, and 9 bases lay in between. CDR1 and CDR2 (germline): KGHDR, SFDVKD.